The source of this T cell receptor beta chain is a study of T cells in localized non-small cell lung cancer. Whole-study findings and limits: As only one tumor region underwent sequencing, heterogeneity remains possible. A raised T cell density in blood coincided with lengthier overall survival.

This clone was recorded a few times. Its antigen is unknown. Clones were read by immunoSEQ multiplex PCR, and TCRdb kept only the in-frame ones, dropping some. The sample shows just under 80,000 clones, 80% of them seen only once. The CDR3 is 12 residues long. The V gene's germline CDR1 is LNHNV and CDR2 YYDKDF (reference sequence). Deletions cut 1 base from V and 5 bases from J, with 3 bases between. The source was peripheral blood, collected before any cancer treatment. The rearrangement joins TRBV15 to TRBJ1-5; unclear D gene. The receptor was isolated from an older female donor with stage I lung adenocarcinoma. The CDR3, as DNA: TGTGCCACCAGCAGAGCAGATCAGCCCCAGCATTTT. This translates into CATSRADQPQHF. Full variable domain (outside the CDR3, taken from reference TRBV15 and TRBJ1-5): DAMVIQNPRYQVTQFGKPVTLSCSQTLNHNVMYWYQQKSSQAPKLLFHYYDKDFNNEADTPDNFQSRRPNTSFCFLDIRSPGLGDTAMYLCATSRADQPQHFGDGTRLSIL.